The source of this TCR beta chain is a study of blood T cell repertoires in COVID-19. Study-wide background: Acute-phase and convalescent COVID-19 samples originated in the United States, Italy and Spain. The analysed material was cDNA or gDNA that came from T cells, B-cell-depleted T cells, or PBMCs.

The data were produced by immunoSEQ multiplex PCR, yet TCRdb's version contains in-frame clones alone and is incomplete. The sample has roughly 63,000 clones, 74% seen once. Material for sequencing was peripheral blood. The clonotype comes from a woman aged 80 or over with acute or convalescent COVID-19.

The CDR3 bases are TGTGCCAGTAGTTCAGCGGGAGTAGAGACCCAGTACTTC. Protein product: CASSSAGVETQYF. The chain links TRBV19 to TRBJ2-5, with 8 bases matching TRBD2. Germline CDR1 LNHDA, CDR2 SQIVND (reference sequence). The CDR3 is 13 residues long. The trim removed 5 bases at V and 4 bases at J, leaving 3 bases unmatched. The complete variable domain, with remaining parts taken from reference TRBV19 and TRBJ2-5, reads DGGITQSPKYLFRKEGQNVTLSCEQNLNHDAMYWYRQDPGQGLRLIYYSQIVNDFQKGDIAEGYSVSREKKESFPLTVTSAQKNPTAFYLCASSSAGVETQYFGPGTRLLVL.